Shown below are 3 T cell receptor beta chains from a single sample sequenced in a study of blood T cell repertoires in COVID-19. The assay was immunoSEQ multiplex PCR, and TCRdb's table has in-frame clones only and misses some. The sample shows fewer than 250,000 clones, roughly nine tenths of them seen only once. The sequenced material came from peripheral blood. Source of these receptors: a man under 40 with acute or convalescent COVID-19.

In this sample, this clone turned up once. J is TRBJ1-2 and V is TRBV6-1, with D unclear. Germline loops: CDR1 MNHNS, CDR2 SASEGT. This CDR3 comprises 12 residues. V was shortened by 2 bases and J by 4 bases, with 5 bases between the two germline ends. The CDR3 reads CASSEQSYGYTF. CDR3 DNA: TGTGCCAGCAGTGAACAGTCCTATGGCTACACCTTC.

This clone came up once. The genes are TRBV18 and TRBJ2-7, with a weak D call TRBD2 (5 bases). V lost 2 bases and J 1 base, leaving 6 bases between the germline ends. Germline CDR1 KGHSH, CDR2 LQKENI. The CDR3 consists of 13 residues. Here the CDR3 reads CASSPDYSYEQYF. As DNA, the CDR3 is TGTGCCAGCTCACCAGACTATTCCTACGAGCAGTACTTC.

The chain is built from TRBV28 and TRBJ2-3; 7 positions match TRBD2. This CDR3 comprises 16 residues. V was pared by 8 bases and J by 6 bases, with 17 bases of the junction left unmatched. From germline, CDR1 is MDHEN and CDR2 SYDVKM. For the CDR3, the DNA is TGTGCCAGCGGGCACCCCCTCGCGGGAGTAGCTGATACGCAGTATTTT. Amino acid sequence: CASGHPLAGVADTQYF.